The 30 T cell receptor beta chains given below trace back to one sample, sequenced in a study of blood T cell repertoires in COVID-19. Repertoires were generated with immunoSEQ multiplex PCR, while TCRdb's copy carries only in-frame clones and drops some. The sample lists about 120,000 clones, roughly 80% occurring once. Source material: peripheral blood. The receptor source for this set is a human donor in a cohort sampled during active COVID-19.

This clone occurred a few times. V gene TRBV11-3 combines with J gene TRBJ1-1; 7 bases are a match to TRBD1. The CDR3 spans 16 residues. V was pared by 0 bases and J by 3 bases, with 7 bases of the junction left unmatched. Germline CDR1 and CDR2: SGHNT and YENEEA. CDR3 sequence (DNA): TGTGCCAGCAGCTTAGATGTGTGGGGACAGTACACTGAAGCTTTCTTT. This codes for CASSLDVWGQYTEAFF.

This chain joins TRBV7-2 and TRBJ2-1, with a weak D call TRBD1 (6 bases). V was pared by 4 bases and J by 4 bases, with 14 bases between. The length of the CDR3 is 15 residues. The germline V gene has CDR1 SGHTA and CDR2 FQGNSA. The CDR3 region has the DNA TGTGCCAGCAGCTGGACCTGGACAGTTTACAATGAGCAGTTCTTC. This translates into CASSWTWTVYNEQFF.

V and J are TRBV11-3 and TRBJ2-1, with TRBD1 matching 8 bases. V shed 5 bases and J 6 bases; nucleotides not matched to a gene: 9. Germline V gene data show CDR1 as SGHNT and CDR2 as YENEEA. This CDR3 region has 15 residues. CDR3 loop: CASSPGTGGGNEQFF. CDR3 DNA: TGTGCCAGCAGCCCCGGGACAGGAGGCGGCAATGAGCAGTTCTTC.

This clone was counted a few times. This chain uses TRBV5-3 with TRBJ2-7; 7 bases match TRBD1. TRBV5-3 is marked as an open reading frame, function uncertain. Germline trimming cut 3 bases from V and 3 bases from J; bases unmatched to any gene: 18. The length of the CDR3 is 18 residues. The CDR3 spells CARSSHPGQRTPLYEQYF. Written as DNA, the CDR3 is TGTGCCAGAAGCTCACATCCGGGACAGAGAACCCCTCTCTACGAGCAGTACTTC.

J is TRBJ2-7 and V is TRBV7-8; TRBD1 is a possible D gene (5 bases). The V end was cut by 5 bases, the J end by 0 bases, with 14 bases between. This CDR3 spans 15 amino acids. From germline, CDR1 is SGHVS and CDR2 FQNEAQ. This CDR3 is CASSNLQENSYEQYF. The CDR3 nucleotides are TGTGCCAGCAGCAACCTACAGGAAAACTCCTACGAGCAGTACTTC.

This clone was picked up one time. DNA for the CDR3: TGTGCCAGCAGCTTAGATGGGACTTTTACCGAGCAGTACTTC. This encodes CASSLDGTFTEQYF. The chain is built from TRBV11-3 and TRBJ2-7; D possibly corresponds to TRBD2 (6 bases). The germline V gene encodes CDR1 SGHNT and CDR2 YENEEA. Trimming left V 0 bases short and J 6 bases short, with 12 bases between. This CDR3 has 14 residues.

The chain has TRBV6-6 and TRBJ2-1; 8 bases line up with TRBD1. Germline-derived CDR1 and CDR2 are MNHNY and SVGAGI (reference sequence). The J segment lost 9 bases and the V segment lost 6 bases, leaving 13 bases of the junction unmatched. There are 15 residues in the CDR3. The CDR3 sequence is CASSPPGQVVREQFF. The CDR3 bases are TGTGCCAGCAGCCCCCCGGGACAGGTCGTCCGTGAGCAGTTCTTC.

The J gene is TRBJ2-7, the V gene TRBV11-2; D remains unclear. CDR3 length equals 16 residues. Between the trimmed V and J ends, which lost 0 bases and 0 bases, there was a span of 12 bases. Germline CDR1 is SGHAT and CDR2 is FQNNGV. In nucleotides, the CDR3 is TGTGCCAGCAGCTTAGATCCGAGACAAAGCTCCTACGAGCAGTACTTC. Translation: CASSLDPRQSSYEQYF.

The J gene is TRBJ2-7, the V gene TRBV4-1; TRBD1 matches 7 bases. This CDR3 spans 18 amino acids. The ends lost 0 bases at V and 0 bases at J; junction bases unmatched: 11. CDR1 is MGHRA, CDR2 YSYEKL, per germline. The CDR3 DNA follows: TGCGCCAGCAGCCAAGAACGATTCGGGTCAGGGGGCTCCTACGAGCAGTACTTC. Its protein product is CASSQERFGSGGSYEQYF.

This CDR3 is CATSSGSGYEQYF. The CDR3 DNA is TGTGCCACCTCCAGCGGGAGTGGATACGAGCAGTACTTC. The rearrangement links TRBV27 to TRBJ2-7; 8 nucleotides line up with TRBD2. The V gene end was trimmed by 10 bases and the J gene end by 4 bases; junction bases not matched to a gene: 9. This CDR3 is 13 amino acids long. Germline V gene sequence: CDR1 MNHEY, CDR2 SMNVEV (reference sequence).

The gene calls are TRBV9 and TRBJ1-3; the D is unclear. The CDR3 extends over 15 amino acids. V lost 0 bases, J lost 0 bases, and 7 bases lay in between. Germline CDR1 is SGDLS and CDR2 is YYNGEE. The CDR3 region is CASSVAAGSGNTIYF. In DNA form, the CDR3 reads TGTGCCAGCAGCGTAGCTGCGGGCTCTGGAAACACCATATATTTT.

This sequence joins TRBV13 and TRBJ2-7, with D tentatively TRBD2 (6 bases). Germline CDR1 reads PRHDT; CDR2 reads FYEKMQ (reference sequence). The CDR3 covers 14 residues. The V end was cut by 3 bases, the J end by 2 bases, with 11 bases between. CDR3 sequence: CASSFGAGPYEQYF. CDR3 coding DNA: TGTGCCAGCAGCTTTGGAGCGGGCCCCTACGAGCAGTACTTC.

This clone was detected a few times. V gene TRBV2 combines with J gene TRBJ1-3; possible D gene TRBD1, 6 bases. CDR3 size: 12 residues. Germline V gene data show CDR1 as SNHLY and CDR2 as FYNNEI. V gave up 5 bases and J gave up 8 bases, with 10 bases separating them. The CDR3 is CASSTGLDTIYF. In DNA, the CDR3 is TGTGCCAGCAGTACAGGGTTGGACACCATATATTTT. The complete variable domain, with remaining parts taken from reference TRBV2 and TRBJ1-3, reads EPEVTQTPSHQVTQMGQEVILRCVPISNHLYFYWYRQILGQKVEFLVSFYNNEISEKSEIFDDQFSVERPDGSNFTLKIRSTKLEDSAMYFCASSTGLDTIYFGEGSWLTVV.

The V call is TRBV18, the J call TRBJ1-6; possibly TRBD1 for D (5 bases). The CDR3 has 15 residues. Germline values: CDR1 KGHSH, CDR2 LQKENI. Trimming took 4 bases from V and 8 from J, leaving 15 bases between them. The CDR3 loop reads CASSQQDLRDSPLHF. DNA of the CDR3: TGTGCCAGCTCACAACAGGACCTCAGGGATTCACCCCTCCACTTT.

This chain links TRBV24-1 with TRBJ2-3; weak D call: TRBD2 (6 bases). Germline V gives CDR1 KGHDR, CDR2 SFDVKD. V was cut by 7 bases and J by 7 bases, with 17 bases left in between. This CDR3 is 14 amino acids long. The CDR3, as DNA: TGTGCCACCAGCTCCGAGACTAGAGCGAATACGCAGTATTTT. This gives the protein CATSSETRANTQYF.

A remark on this clone: This specimen includes other DNA sequences encoding the same CDR3. The chain links TRBV5-1 to TRBJ1-1; D possibly corresponds to TRBD1 (5 bases). The CDR3 consists of 14 residues. Deletions cut 0 bases from V and 1 base from J, with 7 bases between. CDR1 is SGHRS and CDR2 is YFSETQ in the germline V gene. This CDR3 reads CASSLAGQNTEAFF. The CDR3, as DNA: TGCGCCAGCAGCTTGGCCGGACAGAACACTGAAGCTTTCTTT.

The chain links TRBV5-5 to TRBJ2-7; 10 nucleotides align to TRBD2. With 4 bases clipped from V and 6 bases from J, the junction kept 13 bases outside the gene matches. The CDR3 length is 16 residues. Germline V gene data show CDR1 as SGHKS and CDR2 as YYEKEE (reference sequence). CDR3 DNA sequence: TGTGCCAGCAGCGCTGCCCGGGCTAGCGGGAGTAGCGAGCAGTACTTC. Amino acid sequence: CASSAARASGSSEQYF.

This clone was detected a few times. This chain joins TRBV7-9 and TRBJ2-1, with a possible D match to TRBD2 (5 bases). V lost 4 bases to trimming and J lost 3 bases, with 10 bases between them. Germline CDR1 is SEHNR and CDR2 is FQNEAQ (reference sequence). The CDR3 is made up of 14 amino acids. The CDR3 sequence: CASSSDGGYNEQFF. The CDR3 region has the DNA TGTGCCAGCAGCTCCGACGGAGGCTACAATGAGCAGTTCTTC.

The CDR3 bases are TGTGCCAGCAGCAAAGGGAGGAGCGGGGAAAACTACAATGAGCAGTTCTTC. This codes for CASSKGRSGENYNEQFF. The chain uses TRBV21-1 and TRBJ2-1; the table gives TRBD2 as D, unverified against the DNA. TRBV21-1 is termed a pseudogene. The CDR3 has 17 residues.

This clone was seen more than once but under ten times. This chain links TRBV25-1 with TRBJ2-7; TRBD2 is a possible D gene (5 bases). The V and J ends lost 6 bases and 3 bases respectively, with 9 bases between them. Germline-derived CDR1 and CDR2 are MGHDK and SYGVNS. The CDR3 is 12 residues long. The CDR3 region is CASSRTYYEQYF. Written as DNA, the CDR3 is TGTGCCAGCAGCAGGACTTACTACGAGCAGTACTTC.

The CDR3 region is CASSFAGAAYEQYF. Here the CDR3 DNA reads TGTGCCAGCAGCTTTGCAGGGGCAGCCTACGAGCAGTACTTC. The genes are TRBV11-2 and TRBJ2-7, with D possibly TRBD1 on 6 matching bases. CDR3 length: 14 residues. Trimming left V 3 bases short and J 2 bases short, with 11 bases between. Germline CDR1 is SGHAT and CDR2 is FQNNGV.

This clone has more than one count but fewer than ten. The chain uses TRBV10-1 and TRBJ2-1, with TRBD2 matching over 12 bases. V trimming: 3 bases; J trimming: 7 bases; junction bases outside the gene matches: 10. The CDR3 contains 17 residues. CDR1 and CDR2 from the germline V gene are WNHNN and SYGVQD (reference sequence). This chain's CDR3 is CASSEASRLAGENEQFF. As DNA, the CDR3 is TGCGCCAGCAGTGAAGCTTCCCGACTAGCGGGAGAAAATGAGCAGTTCTTC.

The J gene is TRBJ2-2, the V gene TRBV7-8; D is uncertain. The CDR3 spans 17 residues. Per germline, CDR1 SGHVS and CDR2 FQNEAQ. Between the trimmed V and J ends, which lost 2 bases and 3 bases, there was a span of 16 bases. CDR3: CASSLPSPTRDTGELFF. CDR3 bases: TGTGCCAGCAGCTTACCATCTCCCACCCGGGACACCGGGGAGCTGTTTTTT.

The chain carries TRBV4-1 and TRBJ1-1; 9 bases line up with TRBD1. The V gene end was trimmed by 3 bases and the J gene end by 1 base; junction bases not matched to a gene: 3. Germline-derived CDR1 and CDR2 are MGHRA and YSYEKL. This CDR3 comprises 15 residues. The CDR3 coding sequence is TGCGCCAGCAGCCAGATGGGACAGGGGAACACTGAAGCTTTCTTT. The encoded protein is CASSQMGQGNTEAFF.

V and J are TRBV7-9 and TRBJ2-1; possibly TRBD1 for D (6 bases). The CDR3 is 14 residues long. Trimming removed 7 bases from V and 13 bases from J, with 23 bases in between. Germline CDR1 and CDR2: SEHNR and FQNEAQ (reference sequence). CDR3 protein: CASNLRDRPSSQFF. The CDR3 DNA is TGTGCCAGCAACCTACGCGACAGGCCATCTAGCCAGTTCTTC.

The V gene is TRBV7-9, the J gene TRBJ2-7, with D possibly TRBD1 on 5 matching bases. Trimming removed 1 base from V and 4 bases from J, with 11 bases in between. The CDR3 has 14 residues. Germline CDR1 and CDR2: SEHNR and FQNEAQ (reference sequence). The CDR3: CASSLGGHKYEQYF. CDR3 DNA: TGTGCCAGCAGCTTAGGAGGACACAAGTACGAGCAGTACTTC.

V gene TRBV6-5 combines with J gene TRBJ1-1; possibly TRBD1 for D (5 bases). V was pared by 1 base and J by 3 bases, with 12 bases between. Germline V gene sequence: CDR1 MNHEY, CDR2 SVGAGI. The CDR3 covers 15 residues. The DNA of the CDR3 is TGTGCCAGCAGTTACTGGGGGGTCGGGGACACTGAAGCTTTCTTT. This translates into CASSYWGVGDTEAFF.

The chain recombines TRBV5-6 with TRBJ2-7; perhaps TRBD2 as D (7 bases). The CDR3 has 15 residues. Trimming cost V 0 bases and J 2 bases, with 12 bases left between them. Per germline, CDR1 SGHDT and CDR2 YYEEEE. The CDR3 sequence is CASSLVGGGTYEQYF. The CDR3 nucleotides are TGTGCCAGCAGCTTGGTTGGCGGGGGCACCTACGAGCAGTACTTC.

This clone was seen just once. The chain combines TRBV7-9 with TRBJ2-1; 10 bases map to TRBD2. This CDR3 is built from 15 residues. CDR1 is SEHNR and CDR2 is FQNEAQ in the germline V gene (reference sequence). The V segment lost 1 base and the J segment 6 bases; nucleotides outside the gene matches: 3. This chain's CDR3 is CASSLGAGGPNEQFF. The CDR3 DNA sequence: TGTGCCAGCAGCTTAGGAGCGGGAGGGCCCAATGAGCAGTTCTTC.

Details on this clone: Mismatch with germline at one junction end may stem from a read error. The V gene is TRBV7-7, the J gene TRBJ2-7; perhaps TRBD2 as D (5 bases). The CDR3 sequence is 14 residues long. Germline CDR1 is SSHAT and CDR2 is FNYEAQ (reference sequence). The CDR3 region is CASSPGVGDYEQYF. As DNA, the CDR3 is TGTGCTAGCAGCCCAGGAGTCGGGGACTACGAGCAGTACTTC.